This is a list of T cell receptor beta chains from one sample in a study of CD8 T cells in Susac syndrome. Each CDR3 protein is one row after TCRdb ran MiXCR on the immunoSEQ multiplex PCR reads. The repertoire includes about 110,000 distinct CDR3 sequences, 94% of them detected once, and roughly 0.38% sits in the top ten. Sequenced sample: CD8+ T cells from PBMCs. The origin of the receptors is a human donor with Susac syndrome. CDR3s leave out the opening cysteine and the closing phenylalanine or tryptophan.

>TRBV11-2
ASSFDAQY
>TRBV7-9
ASSSLTGTVYQETQY
>TRBV20-1
SAPYEAF
>TRBV9
ASRPRDSHTDTQY
>TRBV7-3
ATMESNQPQH
>TRBV12-3/TRBV12-4
ASSPGTGLHQPQH
>TRBV5-1
ASSLDQGYNSPLH
>TRBV4-1
ASSQERTGAFSNYGYT
>TRBV5-1
ASSLGATSTDTQY
>TRBV5-1
ASSRTGYEQY
>TRBV20-1
SARDQRTTTYNEQF
>TRBV11-2
ASSLSPTVGEQY
>TRBV14
ASSQGRTFQETQY
>TRBV13
ASSSPTDPNEYGYT
>TRBV11-1
ASGVGGTYEQY
>TRBV29-1
SVSGQMNTGELF
>TRBV4-3
ASSQEAPSGVADTQY
>TRBV10-2
ASRSGGRHEKLF
>TRBV20-1
SARELVGNTEAF
>TRBV3-1
ASSHGGPAGTDEQY
>TRBV9
ASSVGGTGSYEQY
>TRBV4-1
ASSLSWSEKLF
>TRBV9
ASSIQGYYGYT
>TRBV7-8
ASSSGLGAKNIQY
>TRBV9
ASSVEGRGELF
>TRBV20-1
SARDGGRQIGNEQF
>TRBV2
ASIDRGYT
>TRBV7-6
ASSFGRSNSPLH
>TRBV20-1
SARDQDGSTDTQY
>TRBV20-1
SARELPREQF
>TRBV9
ASSEESGGARGELF
>TRBV29-1
SVEDRDLSGANVLT
>TRBV9
ASSGPRTEAF
>TRBV11-1
ASSSVAGDYGYT
>TRBV5-1
ASSIYPGNTEAF
>TRBV7-6
ASSKPSYEDNEQF
>TRBV2
ASSEARDISGNTIY
>TRBV7-2
ASSPGPLSGNTIY
>TRBV12-3/TRBV12-4
ASSIDRGRMPQH
>TRBV7-3
ASSLTGGGTDTQY
>TRBV27
ASGEGGAEVQPQH
>TRBV20-1
SARKARTNTGELF
>TRBV9
ASSVATAPYEQY
>TRBV5-1
ASSFAVAGEQY